This TCR beta chain was profiled in a study of regulatory T cells in long-lasting Graves disease. Looking at the study overall: Disease was considered persistent Graves' disease after over 5 years of antithyroid drugs (with positive TSH receptor antibodies).

As for time point: persistent/refractory GD, antithyroid drugs over 5 years with positive TRAb. Extracted PBMC RNA gave rise to the TCR library. To make TCR beta libraries, researchers used iRepertoire HTBI primers and Arm-PCR of CDR3 regions. TCRdb recomputed calls from the multiplex PCR reads with MiXCR, one row per CDR3 protein. The table has approximately 690,000 distinct CDR3 sequences, about 32% seen once. There are a few counts of this clonotype. Its target is not known. Study findings and constraints: Those with persistent disease had in common more public clonotypes (2,741) than new patients (more than 900). Having few samples may have compromised the accuracy.

This sequence was found in a female donor with Graves disease. Sequenced material: peripheral blood mononuclear cells (PBMCs), taken when the disease was refractory, from a patient treated with antithyroid drugs.

The CDR3 nucleotides are TGTGCCTGGAGACGGAAGAGCGGGGTGAACACCGGGGAGCTGTTTTTT. This sequence encodes CAWRRKSGVNTGELFF. The chain couples TRBV30 to TRBJ2-2; the match to TRBD2 covers 7 bases. In germline, CDR1 is GTSNPN, CDR2 SVGIG (reference sequence). V was clipped by 3 bases and J by 1 base; unmatched bases: 8. The CDR3 spans 16 residues.